This is a list of T cell receptor beta chains from one sample in a study of blood T cell dynamics during melanoma immunotherapy. Sequencing was performed with immunoSEQ multiplex PCR; in TCRdb, only in-frame clones are kept and a portion is missing. The profile covers about 14,000 clones, with 86% appearing a single time and approximately 5% taken by the ten largest. This sample comprised blood, obtained from a patient treated with checkpoint blockade. These receptors were taken from a human donor with melanoma. Each CDR3 is given with its conserved first and last residue. The D gene is left open where the match is weak.

TRBV7-3	TRBJ2-1	TRBD2	TGTGCCAGCAGCCCCTGGACTAGCGGGAGGAATGAGCAGTTCTTC	CASSPWTSGRNEQFF
TRBV2	TRBJ2-3	TRBD2	TGTGCCACTAGCGGGATTAGCACAGATACGCAGTATTTT	CATSGISTDTQYF
TRBV6-6	TRBJ2-5	TRBD1	TGTGCCAGCAGCCGGACAGGGACTGAGACCCAGTACTTC	CASSRTGTETQYF
TRBV28	TRBJ1-1	-	TGTGCCAGCAGCCTAAATATGGCGGGATCTGAAGCTTTCTTT	CASSLNMAGSEAFF
TRBV2	TRBJ1-1	-	TGTGCCAGCAGTGAAAGGATTGGGTCTGAAGCTTTCTTT	CASSERIGSEAFF
TRBV7-3	TRBJ1-1	-	TGTGCCAGCAGCTCTGCGAGGAACACTGAAGCTTTCTTT	CASSSARNTEAFF
TRBV4-2	TRBJ1-2	-	TGTGCCAGCAGCCACGACCGCATGGGCTACACCTTC	CASSHDRMGYTF
TRBV18	TRBJ2-7	TRBD2	TGTGCCAGCTCACCTATCCATAGCGGGAGCCACGAGCAGTACTTC	CASSPIHSGSHEQYF
TRBV7-6	TRBJ1-2	-	TGTGCCAGCAGCCCCGAACTCAGGAGTAACTATGGCTACACCTTC	CASSPELRSNYGYTF
TRBV29-1	TRBJ2-1	-	TGCAGCGTTTTCTTGAGCTCCTACAATGAGCAGTTCTTC	CSVFLSSYNEQFF
TRBV18	TRBJ1-4	-	TGTGCCAGCTCACCCGCCCCGGGAAATGAAAAACTGTTTTTT	CASSPAPGNEKLFF
TRBV10-3	TRBJ1-5	TRBD1	TGTGCCATCAGTGAGTCCGGGGACAGAAGCAATCAGCCCCAGCATTTT	CAISESGDRSNQPQHF
TRBV30	TRBJ2-1	TRBD1	TGTGCCTGGACAGGACAGGTTTACAATGAGCAGTTCTTC	CAWTGQVYNEQFF
TRBV19	TRBJ2-1	TRBD2	TGTGCCAGTGAACAAAGAAGACCGGGACTAGCGGGAGGCATCTACAATGAGCAGTTCTTC	CASEQRRPGLAGGIYNEQFF
TRBV27	TRBJ2-3	TRBD2	TGTGCCAGCAGTTTATTGCTAGCGGGAGGGAGTACGCAGTATTTT	CASSLLLAGGSTQYF
TRBV9	TRBJ2-3	TRBD2	TGTGCCAGCAGCGTAGCTGGGACTAGATTAGATACGCAGTATTTT	CASSVAGTRLDTQYF
TRBV5-1	TRBJ1-2	-	TGCGCCAGCAGCTTGGCAGGCACCAACTATGGCTACACCTTC	CASSLAGTNYGYTF
TRBV11-3	TRBJ1-6	-	TGTGCCAGCAGCAGAGAAGACAGAATCGGTTCACCCCTCCACTTT	CASSREDRIGSPLHF
TRBV7-8	TRBJ2-3	-	TGTGCCAGCAGCTTAGGATGGGATACGCAGTATTTT	CASSLGWDTQYF
TRBV7-2	TRBJ2-3	-	TGTGCCAGCAGGGCGGGAGATACGCAGTATTTT	CASRAGDTQYF